The clone carrying this T cell receptor (beta chain) showed up just a few times. Its specificity is unknown. One base away lies a much larger clone, so this may be a sequencing read error. The CDR3 carries no conserved terminal phenylalanine or tryptophan, so it likely arises from a read error. This sample's RNA came from whole unsorted tissue. Distant lung tissue was collected more than 3 cm away from the tumor edge. Newly diagnosed lung cancer patients had thoracic surgery in China, August–late 2014, without prior chemotherapy. CDR3 length: 11 residues. Germline V gene data show CDR1 as MNHEY and CDR2 as SVGAGI. V lost 2 bases to trimming and J lost 5 bases, with 1 base between them. Three rounds of nested PCR, following a modified ARM-PCR protocol, produced the TCRbeta library. MiXCR, applied by TCRdb to the multiplex PCR reads, yields one record per CDR3 protein. The data show about 98,000 distinct CDR3 sequences, with about 80% seen just once and less than 40% held by the top ten.

This record belongs to a study of tumor and adjacent non-tumor tissue in lung cancer. Across the study: Patients comprised 12 adenocarcinoma, a couple of squamous cell carcinoma and 1 small cell lung cancer. Stage I to III disease affected 10 men and roughly 5 women aged roughly 31 to 85.

Study-wide results and limits: TCR diversity was significantly greater in tumor than normal lung tissue.

The material sequenced was distant non-tumor lung tissue. The rearrangement links TRBV6-5 to TRBJ1-3, with D uncertain. This clonotype was obtained from a man aged 55 to 70 with small cell lung cancer. CDR3 coding DNA: TGTGCCAGCAGTTACCGAAACACCATATATCTT. It specifies CASSYRNTIYL.